Detailed here is one T cell receptor (beta chain). Time point defined: pre-sensitization, week 0. Treatment here: therapeutic diphenylcyclopropenone sensitization with weekly scalp DPC. The CDR3 contains 13 residues. V was cut by 7 bases and J by 5 bases, with 12 bases left in between. The data belong to a study of human T cells and chemical hapten exposure. A single record per CDR3 protein comes from TCRdb applying MiXCR to the RACE reads. Among about 70,000 distinct CDR3 sequences listed, 9.5% to 13% were seen once. This chain connects TRBV12-3 or TRBV12-4 to TRBJ1-5; possibly TRBD1 for D (6 bases). The clonotype originates from a woman aged 45-65 years with alopecia areata. Some clones in this sample may be carry-over from other donors' samples. The sample consisted of whole blood, taken in connection with sensitization to the hapten diphenylcyclopropenone (DPC). The CDR3 sequence is CASNRGRHQPQHF. For the CDR3, the DNA is TGTGCCAGCAACCGGGGGCGGCATCAGCCCCAGCATTTT.